This TCR beta chain was captured by sequencing in a study of siplizumab effects on memory and regulatory T cells. Note on this clone: Its antigen is unknown.

This table comes from immunoSEQ multiplex PCR, and its TCRdb copy is limited to in-frame clones, with some not included. The sample lists about 63,000 clones, less than 90% occurring once. This CDR3 spans 14 amino acids. Looked up from germline, CDR1 is SGHDT and CDR2 is YYEEEE. Trimming shortened V by 0 bases and J by 9 bases, and 13 bases separated the two germline ends. Whole-study findings and limits: Mean Treg-derived proportions of mappable alloreactive CD4+ clones were less than 75% for siplizumab and 26.9% for controls. Proliferating clones, CD4+ or CD8+, lacked an assignable naive or memory phenotype in roughly 80-96% of cases. Memory cells seemed less diverse than naive T cells, which seemed major alloresponse contributors. Unstimulated subsets captured only a minor fraction of alloreactive clones.

The sequence derives from a human donor in good health. Sequenced material: memory CD4+ T cells sorted from blood. The V call is TRBV5-6, the J call TRBJ1-5; D unresolved. DNA for the CDR3: TGTGCCAGCAGCTTGGGGTCGTCTAATTCGCCCCAGCATTTT. The encoded protein is CASSLGSSNSPQHF.